This TCR beta chain is from a study of cytomegalovirus exposure and HLA in healthy donors. Comments on this clone: Its antigen remains unidentified.

Study-wide results and caveats: Reports described diagnosis of cytomegalovirus status by the classifier as highly specific and sensitive. After further analysis at a later stage, 16,951 TCR beta sequences were associated with HLA alleles at 0.05 false discovery rate. In vitro data verified a few CMV-associated chains as specific for CMV antigens. Despite most TCR sequences being rare, some public TCRs occurred in many donors.

The study ran its PCR with 60 Vbeta and 13 Jbeta primers. Assay used: immunoSEQ multiplex PCR; TCRdb lists only in-frame clones, some missing. The sample contains about 110,000 clones, 75% to 85% of which appear only once. This clonotype was obtained from a young man in good health and CMV-seronegative. Material for sequencing was PBMCs.

CDR3 sequence: CASSGQGNEQYF. CDR3 coding DNA: TGTGCCAGCAGTGGCCAGGGGAACGAGCAGTACTTC. The rearrangement links TRBV6-6 to TRBJ2-7; D is perhaps TRBD1 (6 bases). CDR3 length: 12 amino acids. Trimming removed 5 bases at V and 5 bases at J, with 10 bases between. Germline CDR1 is MNHNY and CDR2 is SVGAGI (reference sequence).